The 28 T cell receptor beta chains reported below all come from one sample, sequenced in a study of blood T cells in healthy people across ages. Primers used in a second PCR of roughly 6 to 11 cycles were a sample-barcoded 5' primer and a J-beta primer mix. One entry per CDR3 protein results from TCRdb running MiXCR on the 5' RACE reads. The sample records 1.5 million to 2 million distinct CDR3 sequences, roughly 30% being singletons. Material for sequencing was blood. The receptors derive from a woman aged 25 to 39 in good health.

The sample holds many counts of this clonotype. CDR3 sequence reads: CASSSLGVDTF. The CDR3 bases are TGTGCCAGCAGTTCCCTAGGGGTAGACACCTTC. The gene calls are TRBV12-3 or TRBV12-4 and TRBJ1-2, with D possibly being TRBD1 (5 bases). Trimming left V 4 bases short and J 12 bases short, with 12 bases between. The CDR3 has 11 residues.

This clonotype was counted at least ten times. The CDR3 coding sequence is TGTGCCAGCAGCTTGGGACAGGGGATTGCTGGGGCCAACGTCCTGACTTTC. Translating gives CASSLGQGIAGANVLTF. This chain connects TRBV5-6 to TRBJ2-6, with TRBD1 matching 8 bases. Germline values: CDR1 SGHDT, CDR2 YYEEEE. The CDR3 spans 17 residues. V shed 0 bases and J 2 bases; nucleotides not matched to a gene: 4.

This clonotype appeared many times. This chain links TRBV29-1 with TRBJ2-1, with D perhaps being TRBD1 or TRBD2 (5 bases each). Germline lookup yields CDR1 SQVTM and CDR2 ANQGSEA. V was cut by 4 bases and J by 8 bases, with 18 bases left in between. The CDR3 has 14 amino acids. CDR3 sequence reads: CSVVRQGLGDEQFF. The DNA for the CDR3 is TGCAGCGTTGTTCGGCAGGGTCTCGGGGATGAGCAGTTCTTC.

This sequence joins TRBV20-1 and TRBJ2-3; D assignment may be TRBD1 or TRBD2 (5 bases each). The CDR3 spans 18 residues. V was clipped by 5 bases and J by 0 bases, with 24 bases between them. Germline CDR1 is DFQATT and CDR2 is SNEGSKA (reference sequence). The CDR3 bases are TGCAGTGCTCCGCCGGCCGGGGCCAAGCTAACTAGCACAGATACGCAGTATTTT. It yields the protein CSAPPAGAKLTSTDTQYF.

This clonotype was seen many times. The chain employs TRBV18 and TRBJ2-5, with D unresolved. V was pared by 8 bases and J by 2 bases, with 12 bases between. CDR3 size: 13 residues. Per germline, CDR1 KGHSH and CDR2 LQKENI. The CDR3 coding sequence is TGTGCCAGCAGCCCGGGTTTTCAAGAGACCCAGTACTTC. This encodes CASSPGFQETQYF.

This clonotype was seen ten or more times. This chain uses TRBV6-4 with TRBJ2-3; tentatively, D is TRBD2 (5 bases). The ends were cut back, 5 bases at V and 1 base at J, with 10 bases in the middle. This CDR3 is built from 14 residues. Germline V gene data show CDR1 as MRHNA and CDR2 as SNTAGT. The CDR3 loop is CASSRNGGTDTQYF. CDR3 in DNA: TGTGCCAGCAGTCGAAACGGGGGCACAGATACGCAGTATTTT.

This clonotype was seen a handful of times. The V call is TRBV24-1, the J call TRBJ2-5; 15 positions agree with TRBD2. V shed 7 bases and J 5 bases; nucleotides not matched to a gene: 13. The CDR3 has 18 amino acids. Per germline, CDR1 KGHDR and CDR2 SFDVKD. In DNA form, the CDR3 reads TGTGCCACCAGCTCGGGACTAGCGGGAGGTGGGTTTGACGAGACCCAGTACTTC. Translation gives CATSSGLAGGGFDETQYF.

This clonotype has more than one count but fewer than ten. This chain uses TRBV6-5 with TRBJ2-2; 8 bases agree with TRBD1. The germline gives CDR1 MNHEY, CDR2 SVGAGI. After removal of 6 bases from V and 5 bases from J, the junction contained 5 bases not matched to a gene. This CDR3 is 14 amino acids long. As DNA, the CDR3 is TGTGCCAGCAGGAACGACAGGGGAACCGGGGAGCTGTTTTTT. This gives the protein CASRNDRGTGELFF.

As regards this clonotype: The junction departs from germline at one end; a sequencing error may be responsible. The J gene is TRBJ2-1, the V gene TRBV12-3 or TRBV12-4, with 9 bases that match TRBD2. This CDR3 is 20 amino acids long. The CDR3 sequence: CAGSRNYAGGPPYNGHEQFF. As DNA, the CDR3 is TGTGCCGGCAGCCGAAACTACGCGGGAGGGCCGCCGTATAACGGCCATGAGCAGTTCTTC.

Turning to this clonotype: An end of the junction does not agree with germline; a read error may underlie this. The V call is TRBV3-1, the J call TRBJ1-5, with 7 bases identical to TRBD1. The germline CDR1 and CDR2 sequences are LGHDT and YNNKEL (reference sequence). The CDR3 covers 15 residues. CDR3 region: CASSQATGANPPQHF. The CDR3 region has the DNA TGTGCCAGCAGCCAAGCAACAGGGGCCAATCCGCCCCAGCATTTT.

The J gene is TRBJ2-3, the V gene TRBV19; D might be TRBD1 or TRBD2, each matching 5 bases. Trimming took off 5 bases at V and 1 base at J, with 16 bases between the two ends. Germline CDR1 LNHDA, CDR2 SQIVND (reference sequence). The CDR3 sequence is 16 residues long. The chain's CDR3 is CASSWGPGLRTDTQYF. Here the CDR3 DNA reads TGTGCCAGTAGTTGGGGACCCGGACTCCGCACAGATACGCAGTATTTT.

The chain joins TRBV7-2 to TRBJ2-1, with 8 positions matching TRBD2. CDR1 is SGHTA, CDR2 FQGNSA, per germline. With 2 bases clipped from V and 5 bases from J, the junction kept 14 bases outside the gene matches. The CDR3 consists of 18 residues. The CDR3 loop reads CASSLLSFGGGPDNEQFF. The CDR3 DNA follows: TGTGCCAGCAGCTTATTATCGTTCGGCGGGGGGCCAGACAATGAGCAGTTCTTC.

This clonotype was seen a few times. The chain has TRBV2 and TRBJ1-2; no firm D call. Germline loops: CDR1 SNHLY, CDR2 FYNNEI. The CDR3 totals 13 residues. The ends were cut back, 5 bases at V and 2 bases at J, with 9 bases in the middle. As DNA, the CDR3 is TGTGCCAGCAGTTGGGGTCCCAACTATGGCTACACCTTC. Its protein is CASSWGPNYGYTF.

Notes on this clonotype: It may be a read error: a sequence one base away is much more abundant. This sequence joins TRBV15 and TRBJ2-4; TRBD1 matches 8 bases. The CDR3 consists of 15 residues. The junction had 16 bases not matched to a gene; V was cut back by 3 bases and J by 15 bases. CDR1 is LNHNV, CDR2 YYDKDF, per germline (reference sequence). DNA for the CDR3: TGTGCCACCAGCAGGGGGGACAGGTTGAGCCACGAGCGGTACTTC. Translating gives CATSRGDRLSHERYF.

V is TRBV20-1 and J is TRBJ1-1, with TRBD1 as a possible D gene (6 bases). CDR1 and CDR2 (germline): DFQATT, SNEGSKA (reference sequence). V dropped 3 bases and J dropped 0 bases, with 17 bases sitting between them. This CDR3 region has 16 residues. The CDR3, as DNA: TGCAGTGCTAGTGGTACGAGGACAGCCATGAACACTGAAGCTTTCTTT. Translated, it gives CSASGTRTAMNTEAFF.

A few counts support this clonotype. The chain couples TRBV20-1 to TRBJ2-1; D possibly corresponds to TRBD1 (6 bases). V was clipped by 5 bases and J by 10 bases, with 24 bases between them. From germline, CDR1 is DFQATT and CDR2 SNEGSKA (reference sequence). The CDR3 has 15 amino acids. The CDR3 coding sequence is TGCAGTGCTGCGAGCGAGGGGGTCGGTGTCGGCGAGCAGTTCTTC. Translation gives CSAASEGVGVGEQFF.

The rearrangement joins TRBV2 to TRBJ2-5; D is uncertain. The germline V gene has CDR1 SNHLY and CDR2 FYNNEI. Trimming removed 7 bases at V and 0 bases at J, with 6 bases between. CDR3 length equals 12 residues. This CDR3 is CASILYQETQYF. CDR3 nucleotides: TGTGCCAGCATACTGTACCAAGAGACCCAGTACTTC. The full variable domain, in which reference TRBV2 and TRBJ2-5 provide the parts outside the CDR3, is EPEVTQTPSHQVTQMGQEVILRCVPISNHLYFYWYRQILGQKVEFLVSFYNNEISEKSEIFDDQFSVERPDGSNFTLKIRSTKLEDSAMYFCASILYQETQYFGPGTRLLVL.

CDR3 loop: CASSTGGTANEKLFF. The CDR3 DNA reads TGTGCCAGCAGTACCGGGGGAACGGCTAATGAAAAACTGTTTTTT. The chain has TRBV28 and TRBJ1-4; possible D gene TRBD1, 5 bases. The CDR3 totals 15 residues. Germline V gene data show CDR1 as MDHEN and CDR2 as SYDVKM. V lost 5 bases and J lost 3, with 13 bases in between.

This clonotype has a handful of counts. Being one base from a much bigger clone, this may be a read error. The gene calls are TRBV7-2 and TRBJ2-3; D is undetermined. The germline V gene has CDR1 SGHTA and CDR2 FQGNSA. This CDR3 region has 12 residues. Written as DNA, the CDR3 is TGTGTCAGCAGCTCAAGCGCCCCCTGGCAGTATTTT. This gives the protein CVSSSSAPWQYF.

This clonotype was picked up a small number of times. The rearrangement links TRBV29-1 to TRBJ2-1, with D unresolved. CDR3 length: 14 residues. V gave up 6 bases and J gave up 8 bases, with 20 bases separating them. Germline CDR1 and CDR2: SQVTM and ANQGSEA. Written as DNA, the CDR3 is TGCAGCGTCCGAAGGGTGTTGGTGAGCGATGAGCAGTTCTTC. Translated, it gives CSVRRVLVSDEQFF.

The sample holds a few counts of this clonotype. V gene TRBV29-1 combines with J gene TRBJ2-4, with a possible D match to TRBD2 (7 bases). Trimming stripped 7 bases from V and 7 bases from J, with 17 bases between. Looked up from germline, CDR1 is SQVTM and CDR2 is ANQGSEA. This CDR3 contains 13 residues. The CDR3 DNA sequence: TGCAGCGGGGAGGGGGGCCCGCCCAACATTCAGTACTTC. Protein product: CSGEGGPPNIQYF.

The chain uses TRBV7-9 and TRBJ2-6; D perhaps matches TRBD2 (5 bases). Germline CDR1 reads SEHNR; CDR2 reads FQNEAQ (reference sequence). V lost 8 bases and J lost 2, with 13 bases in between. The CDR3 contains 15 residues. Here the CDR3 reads CASGIGVAGANVLTF. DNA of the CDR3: TGTGCCAGCGGTATCGGGGTTGCTGGGGCCAACGTCCTGACTTTC.

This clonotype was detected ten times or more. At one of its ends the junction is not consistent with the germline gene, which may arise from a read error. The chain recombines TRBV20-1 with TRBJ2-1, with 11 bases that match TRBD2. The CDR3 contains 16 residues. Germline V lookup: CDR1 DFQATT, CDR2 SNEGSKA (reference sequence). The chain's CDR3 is CSARASGRNSYNEQFF. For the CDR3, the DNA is TGCAGTGCGAGAGCTAGCGGGAGGAATTCCTACAATGAGCAGTTCTTC.

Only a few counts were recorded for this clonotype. CDR3 coding DNA: TGTGCCAGCAGTCCGGTGGGACAGGGGATCCACGAGCAGTACTTC. Translating gives CASSPVGQGIHEQYF. This chain connects TRBV9 to TRBJ2-7; 10 nucleotides match TRBD1. The CDR3 length is 15 residues. The junction had 10 bases not matched to a gene; V was cut back by 5 bases and J by 5 bases. In germline, CDR1 is SGDLS, CDR2 YYNGEE.

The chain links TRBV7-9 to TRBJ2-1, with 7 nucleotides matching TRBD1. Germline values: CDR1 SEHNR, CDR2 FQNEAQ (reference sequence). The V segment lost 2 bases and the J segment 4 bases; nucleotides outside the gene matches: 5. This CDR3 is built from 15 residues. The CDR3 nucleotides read TGTGCCAGCAGCTTAAGGGGACAGCTTTACAATGAGCAGTTCTTC. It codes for CASSLRGQLYNEQFF.

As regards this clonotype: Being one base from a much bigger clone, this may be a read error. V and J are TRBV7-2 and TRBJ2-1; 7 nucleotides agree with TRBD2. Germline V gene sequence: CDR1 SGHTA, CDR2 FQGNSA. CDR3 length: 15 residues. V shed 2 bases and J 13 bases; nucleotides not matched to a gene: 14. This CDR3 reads CASSLFGGTQETQFF. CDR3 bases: TGTGCCAGCAGCTTATTCGGGGGGACCCAAGAGACCCAGTTCTTC.

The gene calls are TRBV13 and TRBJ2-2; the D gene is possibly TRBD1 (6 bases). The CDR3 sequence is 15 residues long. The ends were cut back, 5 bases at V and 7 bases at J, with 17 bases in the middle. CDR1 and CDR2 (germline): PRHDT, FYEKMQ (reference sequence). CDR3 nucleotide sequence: TGTGCCAGCAGCCTCCGGGACACCTTGGACGGGGAGCTGTTTTTT. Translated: CASSLRDTLDGELFF.

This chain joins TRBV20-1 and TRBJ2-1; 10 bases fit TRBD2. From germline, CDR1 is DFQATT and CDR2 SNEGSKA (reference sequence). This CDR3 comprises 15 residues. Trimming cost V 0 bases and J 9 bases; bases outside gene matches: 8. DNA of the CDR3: TGCAGTGCTAGAGAGGGACAGCGGGGGGGCTCTGAGCAGTTCTTC. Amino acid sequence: CSAREGQRGGSEQFF.